Sequencing of this T cell receptor beta chain was carried out in a study of T-cell memory formation after mild COVID-19. This clonotype occurred a few times. Its antigen is currently unknown. The CDR3 runs 17 residues. Constant-segment primers and 5'RACE yielded cDNA libraries for TCR alpha and TCR beta, each carrying sample barcodes and UMIs. TCRdb redid the calling of the 5' RACE reads with MiXCR, one entry per CDR3 protein. The table lists 450,000 or so distinct CDR3 sequences, around 25% of them singletons. Regarding the study as a whole: Memory sampled before infection contained some responding clones, suggesting cross-reactive memory joined. Chiefly within CM and EM were the contracting CD4+ clones; CD8+ ones were within EMRA. A balance of CD4 and CD8 characterized clones contracting day 15 to 85, whereas later expanders leaned CD4+.

The sample comprised PBMCs or a T cell subset sorted from them (not recorded which). This receptor was identified in an adult woman who had mild COVID-19 (a few samples of this study predate the infection). Cell type and time point are not known. The chain combines TRBV21-1 with TRBJ1-2. TRBV21-1 is marked as a pseudogene. CDR3 in amino acids: CASSKGGEVGWRRGYTF. The CDR3 region has the DNA TGTGCCAGCAGCAAGGGGGGGGAGGTTGGGTGGCGGCGTGGCTACACCTTC.